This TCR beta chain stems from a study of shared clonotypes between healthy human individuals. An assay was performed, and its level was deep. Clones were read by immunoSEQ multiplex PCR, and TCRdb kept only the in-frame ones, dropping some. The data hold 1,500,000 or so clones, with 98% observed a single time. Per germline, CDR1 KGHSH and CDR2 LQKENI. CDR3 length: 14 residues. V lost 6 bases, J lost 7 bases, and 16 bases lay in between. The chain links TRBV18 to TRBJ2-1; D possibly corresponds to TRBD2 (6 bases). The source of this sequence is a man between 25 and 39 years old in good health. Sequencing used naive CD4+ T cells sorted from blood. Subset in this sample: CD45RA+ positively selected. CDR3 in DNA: TGTGCCAGCTCTCCCCGGGACTGGGGGAATGAGCAGTTCTTC. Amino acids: CASSPRDWGNEQFF.